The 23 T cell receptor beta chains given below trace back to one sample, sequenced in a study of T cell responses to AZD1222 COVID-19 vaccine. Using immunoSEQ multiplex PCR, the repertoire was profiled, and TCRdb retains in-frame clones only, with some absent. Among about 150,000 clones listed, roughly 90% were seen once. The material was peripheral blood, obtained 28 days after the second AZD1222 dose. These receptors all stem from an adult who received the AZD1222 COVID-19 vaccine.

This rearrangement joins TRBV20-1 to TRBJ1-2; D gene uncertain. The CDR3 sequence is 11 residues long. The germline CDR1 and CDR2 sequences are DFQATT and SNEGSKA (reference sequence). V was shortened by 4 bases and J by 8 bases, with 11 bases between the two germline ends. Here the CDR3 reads CSAIFSRGYTF. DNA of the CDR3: TGCAGTGCTATCTTCAGTAGAGGCTACACCTTC.

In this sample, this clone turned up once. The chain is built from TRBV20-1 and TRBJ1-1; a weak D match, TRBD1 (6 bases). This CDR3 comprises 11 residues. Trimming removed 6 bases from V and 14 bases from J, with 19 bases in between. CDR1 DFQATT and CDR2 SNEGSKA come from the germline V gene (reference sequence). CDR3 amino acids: CSAGGGAARFF. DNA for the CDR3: TGCAGTGCCGGCGGGGGGGCGGCCCGATTCTTT.

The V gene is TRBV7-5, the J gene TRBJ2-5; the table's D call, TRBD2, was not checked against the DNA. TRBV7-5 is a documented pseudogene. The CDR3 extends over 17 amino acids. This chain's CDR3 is CARSSRGREGLRETQYF. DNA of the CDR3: TGTGCCAGAAGCTCCCGGGGGCGGGAGGGCCTACGGGAGACCCAGTACTTC.

The CDR3 nucleotides read TGTGCCAGCAGTACGGGGGGCCCCTACGAGCAGTACTTC. Amino acid sequence: CASSTGGPYEQYF. The rearrangement links TRBV6-5 to TRBJ2-7, with D maybe TRBD2 (7 bases). Per germline, CDR1 MNHEY and CDR2 SVGAGI. V was cut by 5 bases and J by 2 bases, with 10 bases left in between. The CDR3 extends over 13 amino acids.

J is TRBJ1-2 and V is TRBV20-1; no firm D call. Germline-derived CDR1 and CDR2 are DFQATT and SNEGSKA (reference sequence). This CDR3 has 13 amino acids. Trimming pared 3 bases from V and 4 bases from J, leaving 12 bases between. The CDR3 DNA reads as TGCAGTGCTAGTTGGGGAGTGGGCTATGGCTACACCTTC. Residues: CSASWGVGYGYTF.

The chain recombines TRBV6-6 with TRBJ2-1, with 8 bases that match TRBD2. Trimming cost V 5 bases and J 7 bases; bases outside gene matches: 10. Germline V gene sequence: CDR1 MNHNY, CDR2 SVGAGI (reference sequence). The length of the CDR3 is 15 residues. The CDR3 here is CASSHPQAGANEQFF. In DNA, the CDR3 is TGTGCCAGCAGTCATCCCCAAGCGGGAGCAAATGAGCAGTTCTTC.

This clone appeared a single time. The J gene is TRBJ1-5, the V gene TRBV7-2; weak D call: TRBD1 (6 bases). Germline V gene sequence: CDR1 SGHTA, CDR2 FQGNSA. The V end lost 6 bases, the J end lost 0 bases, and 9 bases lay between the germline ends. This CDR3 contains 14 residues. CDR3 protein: CASSGQFSNQPQHF. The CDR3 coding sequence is TGTGCCAGCAGTGGACAGTTTAGCAATCAGCCCCAGCATTTT.

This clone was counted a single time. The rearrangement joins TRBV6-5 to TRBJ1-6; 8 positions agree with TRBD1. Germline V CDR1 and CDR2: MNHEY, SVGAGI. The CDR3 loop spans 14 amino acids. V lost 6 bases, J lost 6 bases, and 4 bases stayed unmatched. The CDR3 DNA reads TGTGCCAGCAGCCCGACAGGGGTTAATTCACCCCTCCACTTT. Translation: CASSPTGVNSPLHF.

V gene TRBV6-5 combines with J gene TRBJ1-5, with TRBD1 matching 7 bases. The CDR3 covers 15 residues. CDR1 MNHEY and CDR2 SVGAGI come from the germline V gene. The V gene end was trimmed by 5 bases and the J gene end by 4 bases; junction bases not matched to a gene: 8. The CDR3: CASSPEQGRNQPQHF. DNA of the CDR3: TGTGCCAGCAGTCCTGAACAGGGGCGGAATCAGCCCCAGCATTTT.

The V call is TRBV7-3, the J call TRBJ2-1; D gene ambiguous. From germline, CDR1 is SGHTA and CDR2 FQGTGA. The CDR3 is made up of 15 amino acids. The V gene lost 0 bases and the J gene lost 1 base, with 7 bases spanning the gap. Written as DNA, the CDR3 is TGTGCCAGCAGCTTAACGAAGGAATCCTACAATGAGCAGTTCTTC. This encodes CASSLTKESYNEQFF.

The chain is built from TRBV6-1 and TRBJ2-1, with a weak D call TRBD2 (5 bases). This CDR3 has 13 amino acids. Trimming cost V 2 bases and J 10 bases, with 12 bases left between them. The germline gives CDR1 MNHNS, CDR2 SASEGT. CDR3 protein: CASSELGSQEQFF. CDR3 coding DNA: TGTGCCAGCAGTGAACTTGGGAGTCAGGAGCAGTTCTTC.

CDR3 loop: CASSVDGQGREKLFF. In DNA, the CDR3 is TGTGCCAGCAGCGTAGACGGACAGGGTAGAGAAAAACTGTTTTTT. This chain connects TRBV9 to TRBJ1-4; 8 bases align to TRBD1. The J segment lost 8 bases and the V segment lost 0 bases, leaving 6 bases of the junction unmatched. Germline CDR1 reads SGDLS; CDR2 reads YYNGEE. CDR3 length equals 15 residues.

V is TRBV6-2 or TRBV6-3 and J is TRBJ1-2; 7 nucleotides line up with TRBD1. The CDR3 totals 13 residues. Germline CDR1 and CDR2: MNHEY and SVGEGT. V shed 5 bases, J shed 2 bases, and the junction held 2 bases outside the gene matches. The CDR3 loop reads CASSEDRNYGYTF. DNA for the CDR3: TGTGCCAGCAGTGAGGACAGGAACTATGGCTACACCTTC.

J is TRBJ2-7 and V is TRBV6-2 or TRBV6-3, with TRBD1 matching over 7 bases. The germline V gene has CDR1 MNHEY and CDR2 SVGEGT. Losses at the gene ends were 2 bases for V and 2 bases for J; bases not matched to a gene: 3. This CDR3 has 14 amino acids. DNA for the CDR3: TGTGCCAGCAGTTACCCCGGGACAGCCTACGAGCAGTACTTC. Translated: CASSYPGTAYEQYF.

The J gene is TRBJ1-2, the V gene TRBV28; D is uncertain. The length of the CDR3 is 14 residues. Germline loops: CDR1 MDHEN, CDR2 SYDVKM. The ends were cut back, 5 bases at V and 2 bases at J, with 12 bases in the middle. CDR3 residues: CASSPLGGNYGYTF. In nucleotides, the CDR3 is TGTGCCAGCAGTCCCTTGGGCGGGAACTATGGCTACACCTTC.

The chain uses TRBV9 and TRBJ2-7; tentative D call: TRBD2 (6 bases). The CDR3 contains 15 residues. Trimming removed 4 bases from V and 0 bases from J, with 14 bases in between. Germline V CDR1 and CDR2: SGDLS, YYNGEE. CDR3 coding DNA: TGTGCCAGCAGCCCCCGGAGGGGTAGCTCCTACGAGCAGTACTTC. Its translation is CASSPRRGSSYEQYF.

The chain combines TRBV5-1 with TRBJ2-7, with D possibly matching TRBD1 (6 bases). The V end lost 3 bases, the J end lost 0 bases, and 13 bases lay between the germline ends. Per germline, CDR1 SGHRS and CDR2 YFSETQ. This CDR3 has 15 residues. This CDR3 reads CASSWGQGSSYEQYF. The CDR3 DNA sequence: TGCGCCAGCAGCTGGGGCCAGGGGAGCTCCTACGAGCAGTACTTC.

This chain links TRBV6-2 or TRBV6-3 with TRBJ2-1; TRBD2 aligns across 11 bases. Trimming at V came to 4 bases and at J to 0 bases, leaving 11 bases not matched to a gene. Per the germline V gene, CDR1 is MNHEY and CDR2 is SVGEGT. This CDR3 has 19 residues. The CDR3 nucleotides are TGTGCCAGCAGTTTTCCGGGACTAGCGGACGAGAGCTCCTACAATGAGCAGTTCTTC. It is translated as CASSFPGLADESSYNEQFF.

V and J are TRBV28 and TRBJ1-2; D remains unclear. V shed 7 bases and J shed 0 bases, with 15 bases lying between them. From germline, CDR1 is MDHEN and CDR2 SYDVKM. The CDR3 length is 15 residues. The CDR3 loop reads CASTSHGETNYGYTF. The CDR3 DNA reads TGTGCCAGCACCTCACACGGGGAAACTAACTATGGCTACACCTTC.

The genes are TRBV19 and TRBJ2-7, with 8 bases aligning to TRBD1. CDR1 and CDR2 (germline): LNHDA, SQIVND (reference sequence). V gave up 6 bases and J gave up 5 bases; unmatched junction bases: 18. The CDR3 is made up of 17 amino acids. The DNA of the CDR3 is TGTGCCAGTAGCCCGATCGCGCGGACAGGGCTTGTCGACGAGCAGTACTTC. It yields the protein CASSPIARTGLVDEQYF. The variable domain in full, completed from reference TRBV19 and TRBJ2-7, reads DGGITQSPKYLFRKEGQNVTLSCEQNLNHDAMYWYRQDPGQGLRLIYYSQIVNDFQKGDIAEGYSVSREKKESFPLTVTSAQKNPTAFYLCASSPIARTGLVDEQYFGPGTRLTVT.

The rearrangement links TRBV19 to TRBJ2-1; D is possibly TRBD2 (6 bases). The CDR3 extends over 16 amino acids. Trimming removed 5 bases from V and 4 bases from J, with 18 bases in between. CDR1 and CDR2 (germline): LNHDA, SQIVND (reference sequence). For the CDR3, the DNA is TGTGCCAGTAGTCCCCCGACTAGATACCTATACAATGAGCAGTTCTTC. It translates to CASSPPTRYLYNEQFF.

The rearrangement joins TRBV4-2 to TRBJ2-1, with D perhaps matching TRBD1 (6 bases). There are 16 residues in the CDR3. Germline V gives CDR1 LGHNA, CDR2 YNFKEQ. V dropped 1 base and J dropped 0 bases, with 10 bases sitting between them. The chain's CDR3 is CASSQGTESSYNEQFF. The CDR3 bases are TGTGCCAGCAGCCAAGGGACAGAAAGCTCCTACAATGAGCAGTTCTTC.

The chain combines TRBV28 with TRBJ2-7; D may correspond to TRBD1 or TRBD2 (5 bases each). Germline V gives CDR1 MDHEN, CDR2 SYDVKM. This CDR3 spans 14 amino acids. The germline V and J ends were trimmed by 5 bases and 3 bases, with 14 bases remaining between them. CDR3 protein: CASSRWDGDYEQYF. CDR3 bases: TGTGCCAGCAGTAGATGGGACGGTGACTACGAGCAGTACTTC.